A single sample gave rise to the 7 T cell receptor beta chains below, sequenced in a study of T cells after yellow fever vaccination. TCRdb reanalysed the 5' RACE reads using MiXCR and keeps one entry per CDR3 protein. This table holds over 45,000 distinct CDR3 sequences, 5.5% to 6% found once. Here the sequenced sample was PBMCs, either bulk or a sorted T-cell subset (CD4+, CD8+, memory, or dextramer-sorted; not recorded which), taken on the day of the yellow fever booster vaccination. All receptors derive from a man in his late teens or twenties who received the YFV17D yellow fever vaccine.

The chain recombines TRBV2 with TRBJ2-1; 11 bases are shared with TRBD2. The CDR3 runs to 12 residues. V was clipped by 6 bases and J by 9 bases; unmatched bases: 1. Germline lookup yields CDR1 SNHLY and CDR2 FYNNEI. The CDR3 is CASRLAGGEQFF. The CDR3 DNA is TGTGCCAGCAGGCTAGCGGGGGGTGAGCAGTTCTTC.

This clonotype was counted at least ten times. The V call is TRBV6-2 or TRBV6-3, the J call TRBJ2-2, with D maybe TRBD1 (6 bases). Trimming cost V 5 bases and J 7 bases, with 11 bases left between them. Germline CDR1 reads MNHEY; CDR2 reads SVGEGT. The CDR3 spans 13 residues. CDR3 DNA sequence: TGTGCCAGCAGTATAACAGGGAACGGGGAGCTGTTTTTT. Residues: CASSITGNGELFF.

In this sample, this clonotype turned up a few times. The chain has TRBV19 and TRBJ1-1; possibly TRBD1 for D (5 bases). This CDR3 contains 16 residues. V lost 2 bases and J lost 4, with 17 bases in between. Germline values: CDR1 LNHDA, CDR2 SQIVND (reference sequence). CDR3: CASSIKFGQGGTEAFF. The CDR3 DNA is TGTGCCAGTAGTATAAAGTTCGGTCAGGGCGGCACTGAAGCTTTCTTT.

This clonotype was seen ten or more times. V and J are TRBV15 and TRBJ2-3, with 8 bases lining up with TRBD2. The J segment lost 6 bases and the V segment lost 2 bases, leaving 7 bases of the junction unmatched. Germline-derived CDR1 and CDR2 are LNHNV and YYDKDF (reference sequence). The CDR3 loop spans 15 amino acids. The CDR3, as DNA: TGTGCCACCAGCAGATCGGGAGGGGCCAGGGATACGCAGTATTTT. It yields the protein CATSRSGGARDTQYF.

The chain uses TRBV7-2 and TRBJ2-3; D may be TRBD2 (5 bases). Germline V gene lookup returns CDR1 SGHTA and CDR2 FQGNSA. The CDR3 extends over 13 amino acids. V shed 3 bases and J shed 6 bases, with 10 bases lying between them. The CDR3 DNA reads TGTGCCAGCAGCTTCCTCCCGGGGGATACGCAGTATTTT. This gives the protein CASSFLPGDTQYF.

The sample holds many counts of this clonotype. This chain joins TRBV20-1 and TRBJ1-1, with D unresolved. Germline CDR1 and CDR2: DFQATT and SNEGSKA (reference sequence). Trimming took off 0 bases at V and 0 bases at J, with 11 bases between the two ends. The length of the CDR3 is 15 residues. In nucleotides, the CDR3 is TGCAGTGCTAGAGAACCGGACGGATTGAACACTGAAGCTTTCTTT. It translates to CSAREPDGLNTEAFF.

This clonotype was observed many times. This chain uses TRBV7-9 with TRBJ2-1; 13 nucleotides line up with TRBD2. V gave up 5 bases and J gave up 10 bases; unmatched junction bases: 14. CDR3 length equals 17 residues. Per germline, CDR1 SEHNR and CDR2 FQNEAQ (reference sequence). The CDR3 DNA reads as TGTGCCAGCAGCCCCCCGACTAGCGGGGGGCCTTACATAGAGCAGTTCTTC. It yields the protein CASSPPTSGGPYIEQFF.